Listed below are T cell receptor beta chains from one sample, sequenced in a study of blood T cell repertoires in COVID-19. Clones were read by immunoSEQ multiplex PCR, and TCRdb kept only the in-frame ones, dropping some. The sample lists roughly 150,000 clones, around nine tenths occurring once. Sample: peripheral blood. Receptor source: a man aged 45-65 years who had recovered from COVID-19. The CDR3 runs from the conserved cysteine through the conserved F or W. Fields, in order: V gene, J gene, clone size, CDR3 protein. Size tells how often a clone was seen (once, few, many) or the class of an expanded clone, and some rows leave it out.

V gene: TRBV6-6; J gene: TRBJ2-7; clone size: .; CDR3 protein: CASRQTGSSYEQYF
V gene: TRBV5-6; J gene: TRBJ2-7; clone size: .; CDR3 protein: CASSLGLTGYEQYF
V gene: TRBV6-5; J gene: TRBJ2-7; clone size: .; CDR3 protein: CASSPGGGYEQYF
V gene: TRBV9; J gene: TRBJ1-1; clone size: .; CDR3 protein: CASRRGSDSRSTEAFF
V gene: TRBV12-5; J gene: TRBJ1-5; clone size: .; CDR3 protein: CASSSQINQPQHF
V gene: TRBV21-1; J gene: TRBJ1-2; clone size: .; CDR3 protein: CASSKGDRGAYGYTF
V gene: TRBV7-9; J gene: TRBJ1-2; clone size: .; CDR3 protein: CASSLADRPNYGYTF
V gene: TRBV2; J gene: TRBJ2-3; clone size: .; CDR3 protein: CASNPGVRQYF
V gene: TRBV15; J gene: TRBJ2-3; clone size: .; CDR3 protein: CATSPLTGTDTQYF
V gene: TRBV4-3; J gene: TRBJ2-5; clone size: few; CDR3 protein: CASSPGGPGKTQYF
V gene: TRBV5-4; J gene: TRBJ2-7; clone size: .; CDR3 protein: CASSGPGSHEQYF
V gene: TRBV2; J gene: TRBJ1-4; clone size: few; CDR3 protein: CASSDGTSRGKLFF
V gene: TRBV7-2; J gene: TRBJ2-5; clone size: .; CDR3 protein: CASSPPGGGETQYF
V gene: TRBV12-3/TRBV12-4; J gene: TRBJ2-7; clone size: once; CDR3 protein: CASSLSGGQYF
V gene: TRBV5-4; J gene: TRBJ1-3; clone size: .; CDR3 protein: CASSLAGGPGNTIYF
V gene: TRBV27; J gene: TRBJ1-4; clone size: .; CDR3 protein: CASSSLGATNEKLFF
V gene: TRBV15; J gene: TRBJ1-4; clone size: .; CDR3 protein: CATSSPGFNEKLFF
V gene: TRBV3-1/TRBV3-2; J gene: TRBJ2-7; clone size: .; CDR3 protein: CASSQDLVLTSGLYEQYF
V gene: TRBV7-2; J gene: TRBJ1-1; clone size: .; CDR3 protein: CASSLSNTGGTEAFF
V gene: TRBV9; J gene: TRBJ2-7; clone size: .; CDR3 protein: CASSVGQGISTYEQYF
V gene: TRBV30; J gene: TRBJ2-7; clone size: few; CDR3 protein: CAWSDDRGRDSYEQYF
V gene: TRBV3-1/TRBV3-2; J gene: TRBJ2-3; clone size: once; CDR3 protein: CASSRAGPSTDTQYF
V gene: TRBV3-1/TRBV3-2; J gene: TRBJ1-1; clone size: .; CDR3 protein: CAASAAGANTEAFF